A selection of T cell receptor beta chains follows, all from one sample in a study of CD8 T cells in ankylosing spondylitis. TCRdb re-derived calls from the 5' RACE reads in MiXCR, one entry per CDR3 protein. This table holds 100,000 to 150,000 distinct CDR3 sequences, around 8.5% found once. Sequenced: blood, either unsorted or a sorted T cell fraction (not recorded which). These TCRs come from a male donor with ankylosing spondylitis or in good health (not recorded which). CDR3s include the opening cysteine and the closing phenylalanine or tryptophan. Fields, in order: clone size, J gene, D gene, V gene, CDR3 DNA, CDR3 protein. The D gene is left open where the match is weak. A clone size is listed for some rows: how often the clone was seen (once, few, many), or a class if it is expanded.

abundance: NA
j_gene: TRBJ2-5
d_gene: NA
v_gene: TRBV5-1
CDR3nt: TGCGCCAGCAGTTGGGACCGCCAAGAGACCCAGTACTTC
CDR3aa: CASSWDRQETQYF

abundance: NA
j_gene: TRBJ2-7
d_gene: TRBD2
v_gene: TRBV9
CDR3nt: TGTGCCAGCAGCGGGGGACTAGCGGCGTCCCAGCAGTACTTC
CDR3aa: CASSGGLAASQQYF

abundance: many
j_gene: TRBJ2-3
d_gene: NA
v_gene: TRBV28
CDR3nt: TGTGCCACGGGAAGTATCGGACACCAGAGCACAGATACGCAGTATTTT
CDR3aa: CATGSIGHQSTDTQYF

abundance: many
j_gene: TRBJ2-3
d_gene: NA
v_gene: TRBV7-9
CDR3nt: TGTGCCAGCAGTTCCCTCGGGAGCACAGATACGCAGTATTTT
CDR3aa: CASSSLGSTDTQYF

abundance: few
j_gene: TRBJ2-7
d_gene: TRBD2
v_gene: TRBV5-1
CDR3nt: TGCGCCAGCAGCTTGGAGGGACTAGCGGGAGCTCTAGACGAGCAGTACTTC
CDR3aa: CASSLEGLAGALDEQYF

abundance: few
j_gene: TRBJ1-1
d_gene: TRBD1
v_gene: TRBV7-9
CDR3nt: TGTGCCAGCAGCCGATGGGAGGGGGCCATCACTGAAGCTTTCTTT
CDR3aa: CASSRWEGAITEAFF

abundance: many
j_gene: TRBJ2-2
d_gene: NA
v_gene: TRBV7-2
CDR3nt: TGTGCCAGCAGCTTAGCCGTAGGGGGGCGGACTACCGGGGAGCTGTTTTTT
CDR3aa: CASSLAVGGRTTGELFF

abundance: NA
j_gene: TRBJ2-7
d_gene: NA
v_gene: TRBV5-1
CDR3nt: TGCGCCAGCAGTACGGGGACGGAATCCTACGAGCAGTACTTC
CDR3aa: CASSTGTESYEQYF

abundance: many
j_gene: TRBJ2-4
d_gene: NA
v_gene: TRBV20-1
CDR3nt: TGCAGTCCCCTACCGGACATGAGGGCCAAAAACATTCAGTACTTC
CDR3aa: CSPLPDMRAKNIQYF

abundance: many
j_gene: TRBJ2-7
d_gene: NA
v_gene: TRBV28
CDR3nt: TGTGCCAGCAGTGACTACGAGCAGTACTTC
CDR3aa: CASSDYEQYF

abundance: NA
j_gene: TRBJ1-5
d_gene: NA
v_gene: TRBV18
CDR3nt: TGTGCCAGCTCCGGACGCGTTGACACGGGGAATCAGCCCCAGCATTTT
CDR3aa: CASSGRVDTGNQPQHF

abundance: many
j_gene: TRBJ2-3
d_gene: TRBD1
v_gene: TRBV20-1
CDR3nt: TGCAGTGTAAGGGGACAGGGATACACAGATACGCAGTATTTT
CDR3aa: CSVRGQGYTDTQYF

abundance: NA
j_gene: TRBJ1-6
d_gene: NA
v_gene: TRBV12-3/TRBV12-4
CDR3nt: TGTGCCAGCAGTCCCGGGCAGAGCGGATCTCTAACCCTCCACTTT
CDR3aa: CASSPGQSGSLTLHF

abundance: NA
j_gene: TRBJ2-1
d_gene: TRBD2
v_gene: TRBV2
CDR3nt: TGTGCCAGCAGTAGGCAGGGAGGGCATACGGATGAGCAGTTCTTC
CDR3aa: CASSRQGGHTDEQFF

abundance: NA
j_gene: TRBJ1-5
d_gene: NA
v_gene: TRBV12-3/TRBV12-4
CDR3nt: TGTGCCAGCAGCCCGGACCTCAATCAGCCCCAGCATTTT
CDR3aa: CASSPDLNQPQHF

abundance: few
j_gene: TRBJ1-6
d_gene: TRBD1
v_gene: TRBV19
CDR3nt: TGTGCCAGTAGGCCCGGGACAGCGAATTCACCCCTCCACTTT
CDR3aa: CASRPGTANSPLHF

abundance: NA
j_gene: TRBJ2-7
d_gene: TRBD2
v_gene: TRBV7-9
CDR3nt: TGTGCCAGCAGCTCACCTAGCGGGCCTGCCAGGGAGCAGTACTTC
CDR3aa: CASSSPSGPAREQYF

abundance: many
j_gene: TRBJ2-1
d_gene: NA
v_gene: TRBV29-1
CDR3nt: TGCAGCGTTGTGACCTACAATGAGCAGTTCTTC
CDR3aa: CSVVTYNEQFF

abundance: NA
j_gene: TRBJ2-1
d_gene: NA
v_gene: TRBV15
CDR3nt: TGTGCCACCAGCAGAGATTGGGGTGGGCAGTTCTTC
CDR3aa: CATSRDWGGQFF

abundance: many
j_gene: TRBJ2-1
d_gene: TRBD2
v_gene: TRBV20-1
CDR3nt: TGCAGTGCTAGTTGCCTAGCGGGAGAAAAATGCAAAAGGAATGAGCAGTTCTTC
CDR3aa: CSASCLAGEKCKRNEQFF

abundance: many
j_gene: TRBJ2-1
d_gene: TRBD2
v_gene: TRBV11-1
CDR3nt: TGTGCCAGCAGCTGGACTAGCGGGGACTACAATGAGCAGTTCTTC
CDR3aa: CASSWTSGDYNEQFF

abundance: few
j_gene: TRBJ2-2
d_gene: NA
v_gene: TRBV29-1
CDR3nt: TGCAGCGTGGCGTTGACAGGTGACACCGGGGAGCTGTTTTTT
CDR3aa: CSVALTGDTGELFF

abundance: many
j_gene: TRBJ1-5
d_gene: NA
v_gene: TRBV12-3/TRBV12-4
CDR3nt: TGTGCCAGCAGTTTACTTGGGCAGCATCAGCCCCAGCATTTT
CDR3aa: CASSLLGQHQPQHF

abundance: NA
j_gene: TRBJ2-7
d_gene: NA
v_gene: TRBV7-8
CDR3nt: TGTGCCAGCAGCTTAGCGGGACGGGCCTCCTACGAGCAGTACTTC
CDR3aa: CASSLAGRASYEQYF

abundance: few
j_gene: TRBJ2-2
d_gene: NA
v_gene: TRBV7-2
CDR3nt: TGTGCCAGCAGTACCCTGGTCGGGGAGCTGTTTTTT
CDR3aa: CASSTLVGELFF

abundance: many
j_gene: TRBJ1-5
d_gene: NA
v_gene: TRBV27
CDR3nt: TGTGCCAGCAGCCTACGGGGGGATCAGCCCCAGCATTTT
CDR3aa: CASSLRGDQPQHF

abundance: many
j_gene: TRBJ2-5
d_gene: TRBD2
v_gene: TRBV12-3/TRBV12-4
CDR3nt: TGTGCCAGCAGTATCTCGGGACTAGCGGGAGAGACCCAGTACTTC
CDR3aa: CASSISGLAGETQYF

abundance: many
j_gene: TRBJ2-1
d_gene: TRBD1
v_gene: TRBV7-9
CDR3nt: TGTGCCAGCAGCACCGGGACAGGGATGGGCAATGAGCAGTTCTTC
CDR3aa: CASSTGTGMGNEQFF

abundance: NA
j_gene: TRBJ2-3
d_gene: TRBD1
v_gene: TRBV6-2/TRBV6-3
CDR3nt: TGTGCCAGCAGTAGGGACAGGGGGCCAGATACGCAGTATTTT
CDR3aa: CASSRDRGPDTQYF

abundance: many
j_gene: TRBJ2-3
d_gene: NA
v_gene: TRBV9
CDR3nt: TGTGCCAGCAGCGTTTGGACAGCTAGCACAGATACGCAGTATTTT
CDR3aa: CASSVWTASTDTQYF

abundance: many
j_gene: TRBJ2-7
d_gene: TRBD2
v_gene: TRBV9
CDR3nt: TGTGCCAGCAGCGAAGGACTAGCGGAATCCTACGAGCAGTACTTC
CDR3aa: CASSEGLAESYEQYF

abundance: many
j_gene: TRBJ2-3
d_gene: TRBD2
v_gene: TRBV6-1
CDR3nt: TGTGCCAGCAGCCTTTCTAGCGGGAGAGCAGATACGCAGTATTTT
CDR3aa: CASSLSSGRADTQYF

abundance: many
j_gene: TRBJ2-7
d_gene: NA
v_gene: TRBV29-1
CDR3nt: TGCAGCGTTGAAGGGGGGGCCTACGAGCAGTACTTC
CDR3aa: CSVEGGAYEQYF

abundance: few
j_gene: TRBJ1-2
d_gene: NA
v_gene: TRBV10-3
CDR3nt: TGTGCCATCTTAGAGTCCGGAGGGCATGGCTACACCTTC
CDR3aa: CAILESGGHGYTF

abundance: many
j_gene: TRBJ1-2
d_gene: TRBD1
v_gene: TRBV6-2/TRBV6-3
CDR3nt: TGTGCCAGCAGTTCTCCGGGACAGTATGGCTACACCTTC
CDR3aa: CASSSPGQYGYTF

abundance: many
j_gene: TRBJ1-5
d_gene: TRBD1
v_gene: TRBV10-3
CDR3nt: TGTGCCACCGACCGGGACAGGGTGACCCAGCCCCAGCATTTT
CDR3aa: CATDRDRVTQPQHF

abundance: many
j_gene: TRBJ2-7
d_gene: TRBD2
v_gene: TRBV5-1
CDR3nt: TGCGCCAGCAGCTTGGGCAGACTAGCGGGAGACGAGCAGTACTTC
CDR3aa: CASSLGRLAGDEQYF

abundance: many
j_gene: TRBJ2-2
d_gene: NA
v_gene: TRBV9
CDR3nt: TGTGCCAGCAGCGCCTCGCTGAGCGGAGACACCGGGGAGCTGTTTTTT
CDR3aa: CASSASLSGDTGELFF

abundance: many
j_gene: TRBJ2-1
d_gene: NA
v_gene: TRBV20-1
CDR3nt: TGCAGTGCTAGAGATTCCCCAGTCAATGAGCAGTTCTTC
CDR3aa: CSARDSPVNEQFF

abundance: few
j_gene: TRBJ2-7
d_gene: NA
v_gene: TRBV4-3
CDR3nt: TGCGCCAGCAGCCAAGAATCGGTTTTCTCCTACGAGCAGTACTTC
CDR3aa: CASSQESVFSYEQYF

abundance: many
j_gene: TRBJ2-1
d_gene: TRBD2
v_gene: TRBV7-2
CDR3nt: TGTGCCAGCAGCCCCCTCCAGAGCGGGAGGCTCAATGAGCAGTTCTTC
CDR3aa: CASSPLQSGRLNEQFF